One sample yielded the 31 T cell receptor beta chains listed below, sequenced in a study of blood T cell repertoires in COVID-19. Profiled with immunoSEQ multiplex PCR; TCRdb holds only in-frame clones, not every one. Altogether 200,000 to 250,000 clones are present, around 89% being singletons, with the ten largest covering over 4%. Material for sequencing was PBMCs or T cells enriched from blood (not recorded which). The receptor source for this set is a woman aged 25 to 39 who had recovered from COVID-19.

The chain employs TRBV3-1 (or the pseudogene TRBV3-2) and TRBJ1-1; D gene uncertain. Germline CDR1 and CDR2: LGHDT and YNNKEL (reference sequence). This CDR3 has 13 residues. Trimming removed 8 bases at V and 3 bases at J, with 13 bases between. CDR3 in amino acids: CASGLTADTEAFF. CDR3 nucleotide sequence: TGTGCCAGCGGACTCACAGCGGACACTGAAGCTTTCTTT.

V is TRBV5-5 and J is TRBJ1-1, with a possible D match to TRBD1 (5 bases). The CDR3 has 13 residues. V lost 2 bases and J 5 bases, leaving 10 bases between the germline ends. In germline, CDR1 is SGHKS, CDR2 YYEKEE (reference sequence). CDR3 protein: CASSFQGGTEAFF. Written as DNA, the CDR3 is TGTGCCAGCAGCTTTCAGGGTGGTACTGAAGCTTTCTTT.

This clone was seen just once. The chain is built from TRBV3-1 (or the pseudogene TRBV3-2) and TRBJ2-4, with unresolved D. The CDR3 sequence is 16 residues long. The germline V and J ends were trimmed by 2 bases and 0 bases, with 11 bases remaining between them. Germline V gene lookup returns CDR1 LGHDT and CDR2 YNNKEL (reference sequence). The DNA of the CDR3 is TGTGCCAGCAGCCAATTCCCAGGCATAGCCAAAAACATTCAGTACTTC. Translating gives CASSQFPGIAKNIQYF.

The V and J genes are TRBV5-4 and TRBJ1-5; 10 bases fit TRBD1. CDR1 is SGHNT and CDR2 is YYREEE in the germline V gene (reference sequence). The CDR3 runs to 14 residues. V shed 3 bases, J shed 4 bases, and the junction held 1 base outside the gene matches. CDR3 in DNA: TGTGCCAGCAGCTCGGACAGGGGGAATCAGCCCCAGCATTTT. It yields the protein CASSSDRGNQPQHF.

This chain joins TRBV7-9 and TRBJ2-2; 7 bases agree with TRBD1. CDR1 is SEHNR and CDR2 is FQNEAQ in the germline V gene (reference sequence). The CDR3 covers 17 residues. V shed 5 bases, J shed 8 bases, and the junction held 17 bases outside the gene matches. The chain's CDR3 is CASSHFLQGPGIGELFF. The CDR3 nucleotides are TGTGCCAGCAGCCACTTTCTACAGGGGCCCGGGATTGGGGAGCTGTTTTTT.

This clone came up once. This chain joins TRBV5-1 and TRBJ1-1; 8 bases agree with TRBD1. The CDR3 runs to 17 residues. Germline trimming cut 3 bases from V and 5 bases from J; bases unmatched to any gene: 15. Germline CDR1 is SGHRS and CDR2 is YFSETQ. The CDR3 region has the DNA TGCGCCAGCAGCTCGAACCAGGGTGACAGGGGACAAACTGAAGCTTTCTTT. It yields the protein CASSSNQGDRGQTEAFF.

The CDR3 reads CASSIAQGANGYTF. The CDR3 nucleotides read TGTGCCAGTAGTATAGCCCAGGGGGCGAATGGCTACACCTTC. This chain uses TRBV19 with TRBJ1-2; 8 bases align to TRBD1. The CDR3 length is 14 residues. Trimming took 1 base from V and 6 from J; bases not matched to a gene: 4. Germline V gene data show CDR1 as LNHDA and CDR2 as SQIVND (reference sequence).

This sequence joins TRBV2 and TRBJ2-1; 14 nucleotides match TRBD2. The ends lost 1 base at V and 6 bases at J; junction bases unmatched: 2. Germline values: CDR1 SNHLY, CDR2 FYNNEI. CDR3 length: 16 residues. DNA of the CDR3: TGTGCCAGCAGTGAAGGGGGACTAGCGGGAGTCAATGAGCAGTTCTTC. Protein sequence: CASSEGGLAGVNEQFF.

Only one count was recorded for this clone. The V and J genes are TRBV4-3 and TRBJ2-1; no definite D call. The germline V gene has CDR1 LGHNA and CDR2 YSLEER. V was cut by 4 bases and J by 3 bases, with 16 bases left in between. This CDR3 is 16 amino acids long. CDR3 amino acids: CASSPYLGSNYNEQFF. CDR3 bases: TGCGCCAGCAGCCCCTACCTGGGCTCGAACTACAATGAGCAGTTCTTC.

The rearrangement joins TRBV10-3 to TRBJ2-7, with 10 bases aligning to TRBD2. V shed 8 bases, J shed 1 base, and the junction held 5 bases outside the gene matches. The CDR3 consists of 14 residues. Looked up from germline, CDR1 is ENHRY and CDR2 is SYGVKD. The chain's CDR3 is CAIQPAGGSYEQYF. CDR3 DNA: TGTGCCATCCAACCAGCGGGAGGGTCCTACGAGCAGTACTTC.

The chain links TRBV25-1 to TRBJ1-1; D is ambiguous. V was pared by 5 bases and J by 8 bases, with 15 bases between. The CDR3 is made up of 13 amino acids. Germline V gene lookup returns CDR1 MGHDK and CDR2 SYGVNS. The CDR3 nucleotides read TGTGCCAGCAGTCGGGGAGGGTGGAGAGAAGCTTTCTTT. This encodes CASSRGGWREAFF.

The rearrangement uses TRBV5-1 and TRBJ1-6, with 9 bases matching TRBD1. Germline-derived CDR1 and CDR2 are SGHRS and YFSETQ. V lost 4 bases to trimming and J lost 5 bases; unmatched junction nucleotides: 4. The CDR3 sequence is 15 residues long. CDR3 DNA sequence: TGCGCCAGCAGCCCCCGGACAGGGGATAATTCACCCCTCCACTTT. Residues: CASSPRTGDNSPLHF.

The chain couples TRBV28 to TRBJ2-2, with a weak D call TRBD1 (5 bases). Germline assignment: CDR1 MDHEN and CDR2 SYDVKM. This CDR3 contains 13 residues. Trimming took 6 bases from V and 4 from J, leaving 9 bases between them. The CDR3 coding sequence is TGTGCCAGCAGGAGACAGTCCACCGGGGAGCTGTTTTTT. It codes for CASRRQSTGELFF.

The chain links TRBV30 to TRBJ1-1; 8 bases map to TRBD1. The CDR3 consists of 15 residues. The J segment lost 4 bases and the V segment lost 2 bases, leaving 9 bases of the junction unmatched. Germline CDR1 and CDR2: GTSNPN and SVGIG (reference sequence). CDR3 nucleotide sequence: TGTGCCTGGAGTTTCCGCTGGACAGGGTTCACTGAAGCTTTCTTT. Its protein product is CAWSFRWTGFTEAFF. The whole variable domain, remainder taken from reference TRBV30 and TRBJ1-1, is SQTIHQWPATLVQPVGSPLSLECTVEGTSNPNLYWYRQAAGRGLQLLFYSVGIGQISSEVPQNLSASRPQDRQFILSSKKLLLSDSGFYLCAWSFRWTGFTEAFFGQGTRLTVV.

The chain combines TRBV28 with TRBJ1-4, with D perhaps matching TRBD1 (5 bases). V was shortened by 5 bases and J by 5 bases, with 18 bases between the two germline ends. From germline, CDR1 is MDHEN and CDR2 SYDVKM. The CDR3 consists of 16 residues. CDR3 loop: CASSPTLREGNEKLFF. The CDR3 bases are TGTGCCAGCAGTCCCACCCTCAGGGAGGGGAATGAAAAACTGTTTTTT.

V and J are TRBV3-1 (or the pseudogene TRBV3-2) and TRBJ1-2; D remains ambiguous. V lost 0 bases and J lost 8, with 7 bases in between. The CDR3 totals 12 residues. Germline lookup yields CDR1 LGHDT and CDR2 YNNKEL (reference sequence). The CDR3, as DNA: TGTGCCAGCAGCCAAGATCCTGTGGGCTACACCTTC. Protein product: CASSQDPVGYTF.

V usage is TRBV18 and J usage is TRBJ1-5, with TRBD1 as a possible D gene (5 bases). This CDR3 is built from 16 residues. Per the germline V gene, CDR1 is KGHSH and CDR2 is LQKENI. V was trimmed by 4 bases and J by 3 bases, leaving 16 bases between them. CDR3 in amino acids: CASSLSSGDSNQPQHF. DNA for the CDR3: TGTGCCAGCTCACTCAGCAGCGGGGACTCCAATCAGCCCCAGCATTTT.

This chain uses TRBV19 with TRBJ2-7, with D possibly matching TRBD1 (6 bases). The ends were cut back, 6 bases at V and 2 bases at J, with 11 bases in the middle. Germline loops: CDR1 LNHDA, CDR2 SQIVND (reference sequence). This CDR3 spans 13 amino acids. This CDR3 reads CASSWDTTYEQYF. For the CDR3, the DNA is TGTGCCAGTAGCTGGGACACCACCTACGAGCAGTACTTC. Supplemented by reference TRBV19 and TRBJ2-7, the full variable domain reads DGGITQSPKYLFRKEGQNVTLSCEQNLNHDAMYWYRQDPGQGLRLIYYSQIVNDFQKGDIAEGYSVSREKKESFPLTVTSAQKNPTAFYLCASSWDTTYEQYFGPGTRLTVT.

V is TRBV19 and J is TRBJ1-5; possibly TRBD1 for D (6 bases). This CDR3 spans 15 amino acids. Trimming pared 8 bases from V and 0 bases from J, leaving 14 bases between. CDR1 LNHDA and CDR2 SQIVND come from the germline V gene (reference sequence). CDR3 nucleotides: TGTGCCAGTCTACAGGGCCTGTATAGCAATCAGCCCCAGCATTTT. This sequence encodes CASLQGLYSNQPQHF.

V gene TRBV7-3 combines with J gene TRBJ2-3; 9 bases fit TRBD2. The V segment lost 5 bases and the J segment 0 bases; nucleotides outside the gene matches: 6. Germline lookup yields CDR1 SGHTA and CDR2 FQGTGA. The CDR3 is 16 residues long. The CDR3 DNA is TGTGCCAGCAGCCAGGGAAGCGGGAGGAGCACAGATACGCAGTATTTT. This translates into CASSQGSGRSTDTQYF.

This chain uses TRBV11-2 with TRBJ2-7; D perhaps matches TRBD2 (6 bases). The CDR3 spans 15 residues. V was clipped by 0 bases and J by 4 bases, with 13 bases between them. The germline CDR1 and CDR2 sequences are SGHAT and FQNNGV. The CDR3 loop is CASSLDGGIGYEQYF. CDR3 in DNA: TGTGCCAGCAGCTTAGACGGGGGTATCGGGTACGAGCAGTACTTC.

The chain links TRBV27 to TRBJ1-1; D perhaps matches TRBD1 (6 bases). Trimming stripped 6 bases from V and 1 base from J, with 18 bases between. CDR1 MNHEY and CDR2 SMNVEV come from the germline V gene (reference sequence). CDR3 length: 16 residues. This CDR3 is CASSSQTGFPNTEAFF. CDR3 DNA: TGTGCCAGCAGCTCTCAAACAGGGTTCCCGAACACTGAAGCTTTCTTT.

The rearrangement links TRBV11-3 to TRBJ2-5, with D possibly TRBD2 on 5 matching bases. This CDR3 comprises 15 residues. Germline V gives CDR1 SGHNT, CDR2 YENEEA. V dropped 1 base and J dropped 2 bases, with 11 bases sitting between them. In nucleotides, the CDR3 is TGTGCCAGCAGCTTAGGCGGCGGGTTTCAAGAGACCCAGTACTTC. It is translated as CASSLGGGFQETQYF. The whole variable domain, remainder taken from reference TRBV11-3 and TRBJ2-5, is EAGVVQSPRYKIIEKKQPVAFWCNPISGHNTLYWYLQNLGQGPELLIRYENEEAVDDSQLPKDRFSAERLKGVDSTLKIQPAELGDSAVYLCASSLGGGFQETQYFGPGTRLLVL.

The CDR3 DNA is TGTGCCAGCAGCGACAGGGGGCGCACTGAAGCTTTCTTT. It specifies CASSDRGRTEAFF. This sequence joins TRBV25-1 and TRBJ1-1; 10 bases fit TRBD1. This CDR3 has 13 amino acids. V lost 6 bases to trimming and J lost 4 bases; unmatched junction nucleotides: 2. CDR1 is MGHDK, CDR2 SYGVNS, per germline.

The V and J genes are TRBV27 and TRBJ2-7; the D is unclear. V lost 4 bases and J lost 1, with 5 bases in between. CDR3 size: 12 residues. In germline, CDR1 is MNHEY, CDR2 SMNVEV (reference sequence). CDR3 sequence: CASSSHSYEQYF. DNA of the CDR3: TGTGCCAGCAGTTCCCATTCCTACGAGCAGTACTTC.

The chain uses TRBV6-6 and TRBJ1-2, with D perhaps matching TRBD1 (5 bases). Germline V lookup: CDR1 MNHNY, CDR2 SVGAGI (reference sequence). This CDR3 region has 14 residues. V lost 6 bases, J lost 8 bases, and 19 bases lay in between. CDR3 bases: TGTGCCAGCAGGAGCTCATCCAGGGCCGGGGGCTACACCTTC. It is translated as CASRSSSRAGGYTF.

This chain connects TRBV19 to TRBJ1-2, with TRBD1 identical over 7 bases. CDR3 length: 13 residues. V trimming: 3 bases; J trimming: 8 bases; junction bases outside the gene matches: 6. CDR1 and CDR2 (germline): LNHDA, SQIVND (reference sequence). The CDR3 nucleotides are TGTGCCAGTAGTATCAGACAGGGACACGGCTACACCTTC. It encodes CASSIRQGHGYTF.

In nucleotides, the CDR3 is TGTGCCAGCAGCTTAGATTCAGGCAGGGCGGGAACTGAAGCTTTCTTT. Its translation is CASSLDSGRAGTEAFF. The chain employs TRBV11-3 and TRBJ1-1; weak D call: TRBD1 (5 bases). The CDR3 is 16 residues long. Trimming took 0 bases from V and 5 from J, leaving 16 bases between them. Looked up from germline, CDR1 is SGHNT and CDR2 is YENEEA.

The rearrangement uses TRBV28 and TRBJ2-1; 7 bases are a match to TRBD2. Germline CDR1 is MDHEN and CDR2 is SYDVKM. V was pared by 3 bases and J by 1 base, with 6 bases of the junction left unmatched. CDR3 length: 16 amino acids. The CDR3 spells CASSLVGGPSYNEQFF. The CDR3 nucleotides are TGTGCCAGCAGTTTGGTGGGAGGGCCTTCCTACAATGAGCAGTTCTTC.

The V gene is TRBV9, the J gene TRBJ2-2, with TRBD1 matching over 7 bases. CDR1 and CDR2 (germline): SGDLS, YYNGEE. V shed 6 bases, J shed 5 bases, and the junction held 10 bases outside the gene matches. The CDR3 loop spans 15 amino acids. CDR3 amino acids: CASNRRQGATGELFF. The CDR3 DNA follows: TGTGCCAGCAACAGGCGACAGGGTGCTACCGGGGAGCTGTTTTTT.

V is TRBV5-6 and J is TRBJ2-7, with D unclear. V lost 4 bases, J lost 0 bases, and 14 bases lay in between. CDR3 length: 15 residues. Looked up from germline, CDR1 is SGHDT and CDR2 is YYEEEE. The DNA of the CDR3 is TGTGCCAGCAGCCCGTTGGTCAGTCTCTCCTACGAGCAGTACTTC. Translated, it gives CASSPLVSLSYEQYF.